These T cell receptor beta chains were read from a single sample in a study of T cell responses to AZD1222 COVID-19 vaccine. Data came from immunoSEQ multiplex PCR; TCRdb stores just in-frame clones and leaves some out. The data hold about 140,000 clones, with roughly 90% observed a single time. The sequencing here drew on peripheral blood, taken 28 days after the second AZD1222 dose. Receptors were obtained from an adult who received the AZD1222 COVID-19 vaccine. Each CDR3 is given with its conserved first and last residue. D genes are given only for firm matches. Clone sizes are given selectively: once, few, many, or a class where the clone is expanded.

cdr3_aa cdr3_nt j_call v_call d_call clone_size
CASSYGGNSNQPQHF TGTGCCAGCAGTTACGGTGGCAACAGCAATCAGCCCCAGCATTTT TRBJ1-5 TRBV6-5 - -
CASSLGLGTYEQYF TGTGCCAGCAGCTTAGGATTAGGAACGTACGAGCAGTACTTC TRBJ2-7 TRBV7-2 - -
CASSLSTVNNSPLHF TGTGCCAGCAGCCTCTCGACAGTAAATAATTCACCCCTCCACTTT TRBJ1-6 TRBV3-1/TRBV3-2 - -
CASSLATVVVENEGTGELFF TGTGCCAGCAGCTTGGCCACGGTAGTTGTGGAGAACGAGGGGACCGGGGAGCTGTTTTTT TRBJ2-2 TRBV5-8 - -
CASSSGTGFAYEQYF TGTGCCAGCAGCTCAGGGACAGGGTTCGCCTACGAGCAGTACTTC TRBJ2-7 TRBV28 TRBD1 -
CASSPRGGSGNTIYF TGTGCCAGCAGCCCCAGGGGGGGCTCTGGAAACACCATATATTTT TRBJ1-3 TRBV7-2 TRBD1 -
CASSLLTGSQYF TGTGCCAGCAGTTTACTGACAGGGAGCCAGTATTTT TRBJ2-3 TRBV28 TRBD1 -
CASSWFPGQPQHF TGTGCCAGCAGCTGGTTCCCGGGTCAGCCCCAGCATTTT TRBJ1-5 TRBV5-4 - -
CASSFPREQYF TGTGCCAGCAGCTTCCCTCGGGAGCAGTACTTC TRBJ2-7 TRBV5-8 - -
CATIRTSGSPGELFF TGTGCCACCATCCGGACTAGCGGGAGTCCCGGGGAGCTGTTTTTT TRBJ2-2 TRBV6-5 TRBD2 -
CASNPFGGAIEQFF TGTGCCAGCAATCCCTTTGGGGGGGCGATTGAGCAGTTCTTC TRBJ2-1 TRBV28 - -
CASRRQEYTGELFF TGTGCCAGCAGACGACAGGAGTACACCGGGGAGCTGTTTTTT TRBJ2-2 TRBV6-6 - -
CSVEQLLNNEKLFF TGCAGCGTTGAACAGCTCCTCAATAATGAAAAACTGTTTTTT TRBJ1-4 TRBV29-1 - -
CASSSQTGALLSPLHF TGTGCCAGCAGTTCCCAAACAGGGGCACTTCTGTCACCCCTCCACTTT TRBJ1-6 TRBV7-2 TRBD1 -
CASSIQGAGPGELFF TGTGCCAGCAGCATACAGGGGGCGGGCCCCGGGGAGCTGTTTTTT TRBJ2-2 TRBV13 TRBD1 -
CASSPPGTYGYTF TGTGCCAGCAGTCCCCCGGGGACTTATGGCTACACCTTC TRBJ1-2 TRBV28 - -
CASSWGGNQPQHF TGTGCCAGCAGTTGGGGGGGCAATCAGCCCCAGCATTTT TRBJ1-5 TRBV6-5 - -
CASSLQGFRDTGELFF TGTGCCAGCAGCTTGCAGGGTTTCCGAGACACCGGGGAGCTGTTTTTT TRBJ2-2 TRBV5-4 - -
CASTQDRGDQPQHF TGTGCCAGTACCCAGGACAGGGGTGATCAGCCCCAGCATTTT TRBJ1-5 TRBV19 TRBD1 -
CASSPQTGSNSPLHF TGTGCCAGCAGCCCCCAGACAGGGTCTAATTCACCCCTCCACTTT TRBJ1-6 TRBV7-9 TRBD1 -
CASSQDLRGSYNEQFF TGTGCCAGCAGCCAAGACTTAAGGGGCTCCTACAATGAGCAGTTCTTC TRBJ2-1 TRBV4-2 - -
CASSLLPRGYNEQFF TGTGCCAGCAGTCTCCTACCGCGGGGGTACAATGAGCAGTTCTTC TRBJ2-1 TRBV6-5 TRBD2 -
CASSFRGGLSETQYF TGCGCCAGCAGCTTCCGGGGGGGCCTTTCAGAGACCCAGTACTTC TRBJ2-5 TRBV5-1 TRBD2 once
CAIGRDEVAEQFF TGTGCCATTGGCCGGGACGAAGTGGCCGAGCAGTTCTTC TRBJ2-1 TRBV10-3 - -
CASSPSGQAPNTEAFF TGTGCCAGCAGCCCGTCTGGACAGGCTCCGAACACTGAAGCTTTCTTT TRBJ1-1 TRBV7-9 TRBD1 -
CASSSYRANYGYTF TGTGCCAGCAGCTCTTACAGGGCTAACTATGGCTACACCTTC TRBJ1-2 TRBV7-2 - -
CASSYLGGREVDYTF TGTGCCAGCAGTTACCTAGGGGGCCGGGAGGTTGACTACACCTTC TRBJ1-2 TRBV6-5 TRBD1 -
CAITASGGGNEQFF TGTGCCATCACCGCTAGCGGGGGGGGCAATGAGCAGTTCTTC TRBJ2-1 TRBV10-3 TRBD2 -
CASSIDPRTGSARAYEQYF TGTGCCAGTAGTATAGACCCGAGGACAGGGAGCGCGCGCGCCTACGAGCAGTACTTC TRBJ2-7 TRBV19 TRBD1 once
CAYPGGNTIYF TGTGCCTATCCGGGCGGAAACACCATATATTTT TRBJ1-3 TRBV30 - -
CASSLSRGRTADTQYF TGCGCCAGCAGCTTATCCAGGGGGCGTACCGCAGATACGCAGTATTTT TRBJ2-3 TRBV5-1 TRBD1 -
CASSDDRGRTVSGANVLTF TGTGCCAGCAGTGACGACAGGGGACGGACAGTCTCTGGGGCCAACGTCCTGACTTTC TRBJ2-6 TRBV28 TRBD1 -
CASSPGQSTNEKLFF TGCGCCAGCAGCCCGGGACAGTCAACTAATGAAAAACTGTTTTTT TRBJ1-4 TRBV5-1 TRBD1 -
CASSPRVATNEKLFF TGTGCCAGCAGCCCCAGGGTCGCAACTAATGAAAAACTGTTTTTT TRBJ1-4 TRBV11-2 - -
CATRSGQANNEQFF TGTGCCACCAGGTCGGGACAGGCTAACAATGAGCAGTTCTTC TRBJ2-1 TRBV24-1 TRBD1 once
CASSRDGSNQPQHF TGTGCCAGCAGTCGGGACGGTAGCAATCAGCCCCAGCATTTT TRBJ1-5 TRBV6-1 - -
CASSTSGASYNEQFF TGTGCCAGTAGCACTAGCGGGGCCTCCTACAATGAGCAGTTCTTC TRBJ2-1 TRBV19 TRBD2 once
CASSEGHAEAFF TGCGCCAGCAGTGAGGGACATGCTGAAGCTTTCTTT TRBJ1-1 TRBV10-1 - -
CASSQKGGETQYF TGTGCCAGCAGCCAAAAGGGGGGCGAGACCCAGTACTTC TRBJ2-5 TRBV5-6 - -
CASSFPFPSGVGYTF TGTGCCAGCAGTTTCCCATTTCCATCGGGGGTCGGCTACACCTTC TRBJ1-2 TRBV28 - -
CASSEGASGSGEQYF TGCGCCAGCAGTGAGGGGGCTAGCGGGAGTGGTGAGCAGTACTTC TRBJ2-7 TRBV10-1 TRBD2 few
CASSYPERFRGGTEAFF TGTGCCAGCAGTTACCCTGAAAGGTTCAGGGGTGGCACTGAAGCTTTCTTT TRBJ1-1 TRBV6-2/TRBV6-3 - -
CASSDRVNSPLHF TGTGCCAGCAGTGACAGGGTTAATTCACCCCTCCACTTT TRBJ1-6 TRBV25-1 - -
CASSFTGGKLLGANVLTF TGTGCCAGCAGCTTCACAGGGGGCAAGCTTCTTGGGGCCAACGTCCTGACTTTC TRBJ2-6 TRBV5-5 TRBD1 -
CAWSWGVNTGELFF TGTGCCTGGAGTTGGGGGGTTAACACCGGGGAGCTGTTTTTT TRBJ2-2 TRBV30 - -
CASSLLGPNTEAFF TGTGCCAGCAGCTTGCTTGGACCCAACACTGAAGCTTTCTTT TRBJ1-1 TRBV7-2 - once
CASSWAGTAKGGEQFF TGTGCCAGCAGTTGGGCGGGGACAGCGAAGGGTGGTGAGCAGTTCTTC TRBJ2-1 TRBV27 - -
CASSPSTGSGYTF TGTGCCAGCAGCCCCTCGACAGGCAGTGGCTACACCTTC TRBJ1-2 TRBV6-5 - -
CASSHRGRGSPNQPQHF TGTGCCAGTAGTCACAGGGGGCGCGGGTCCCCAAATCAGCCCCAGCATTTT TRBJ1-5 TRBV19 TRBD1 -
CASSSVGGSNEKLFF TGTGCCAGCAGCAGCGTTGGGGGGTCCAATGAAAAACTGTTTTTT TRBJ1-4 TRBV7-9 - -
CASSGQGEELRNYGYTF TGTGCCAGCAGCGGACAGGGGGAAGAGCTCCGTAACTATGGCTACACCTTC TRBJ1-2 TRBV9 TRBD1 few
CASSITQDPYNSPLHF TGTGCCAGCAGCATCACACAGGATCCCTATAATTCACCCCTCCACTTT TRBJ1-6 TRBV2 - -
CASRKEGGGNIQYF TGTGCCAGCAGAAAAGAGGGGGGCGGAAACATTCAGTACTTC TRBJ2-4 TRBV6-5 - -
CAWSVRQGAFF TGTGCCTGGAGTGTCAGACAGGGAGCTTTCTTT TRBJ1-1 TRBV30 TRBD1 -
CASSLDLDRNEQYF TGTGCCAGCAGCTTGGACCTAGATCGGAACGAGCAGTACTTC TRBJ2-7 TRBV5-4 - few
CASSLFRESTEAFF TGTGCCAGCAGCTTATTTAGAGAATCCACTGAAGCTTTCTTT TRBJ1-1 TRBV7-3 - -